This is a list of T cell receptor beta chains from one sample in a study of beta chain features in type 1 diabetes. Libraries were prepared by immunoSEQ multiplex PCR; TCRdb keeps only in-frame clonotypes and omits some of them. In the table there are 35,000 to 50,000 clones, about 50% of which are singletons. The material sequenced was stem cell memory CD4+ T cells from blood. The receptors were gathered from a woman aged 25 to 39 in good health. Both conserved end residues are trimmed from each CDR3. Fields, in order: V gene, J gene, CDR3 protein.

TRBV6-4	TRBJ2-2	ASSASLRDGELF
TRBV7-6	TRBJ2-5	ASSPSTSFRETQY
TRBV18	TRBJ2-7	ASSPPDSPYEQY
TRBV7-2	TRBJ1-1	ASSGQSDTEAF
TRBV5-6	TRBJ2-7	ASSPWATLYEQY
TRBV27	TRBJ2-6	ASNPRWQGSGANVLT
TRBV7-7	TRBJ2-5	ASSHPGTAETQY
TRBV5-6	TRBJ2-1	ASSLFPENEQF
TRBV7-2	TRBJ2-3	ASSFAGGTDTQY
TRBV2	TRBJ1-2	ASSEAVGYT
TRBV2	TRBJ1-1	ASSERGRGNTEAF
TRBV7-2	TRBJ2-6	ASTRFPGANVLT
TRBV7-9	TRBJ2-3	ASSLVSPGTDTQY
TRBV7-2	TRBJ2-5	ASSHRTGVGETQY
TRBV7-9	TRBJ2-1	ASSPGGISSHNEQF